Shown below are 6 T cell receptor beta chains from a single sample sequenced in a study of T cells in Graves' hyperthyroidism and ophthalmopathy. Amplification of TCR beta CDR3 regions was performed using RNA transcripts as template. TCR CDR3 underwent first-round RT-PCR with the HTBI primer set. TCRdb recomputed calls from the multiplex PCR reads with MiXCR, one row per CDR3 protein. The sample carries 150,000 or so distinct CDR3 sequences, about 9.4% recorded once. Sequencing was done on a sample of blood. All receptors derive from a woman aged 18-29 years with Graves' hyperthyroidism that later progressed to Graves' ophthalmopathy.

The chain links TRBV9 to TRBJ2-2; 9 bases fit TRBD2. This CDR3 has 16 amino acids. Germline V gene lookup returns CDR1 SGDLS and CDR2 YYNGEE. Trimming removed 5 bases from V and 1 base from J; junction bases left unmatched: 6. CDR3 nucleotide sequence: TGTGCCAGCAGTCCAAGACTAGCGGTGAACACCGGGGAGCTGTTTTTT. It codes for CASSPRLAVNTGELFF.

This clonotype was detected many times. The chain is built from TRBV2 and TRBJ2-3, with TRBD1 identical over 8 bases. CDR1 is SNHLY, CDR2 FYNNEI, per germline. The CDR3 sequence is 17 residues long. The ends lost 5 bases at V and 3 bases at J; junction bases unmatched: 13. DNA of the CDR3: TGTGCCAGCAGTATTCCTGAGGACAGGGTGTTGACAGATACGCAGTATTTT. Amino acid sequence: CASSIPEDRVLTDTQYF.

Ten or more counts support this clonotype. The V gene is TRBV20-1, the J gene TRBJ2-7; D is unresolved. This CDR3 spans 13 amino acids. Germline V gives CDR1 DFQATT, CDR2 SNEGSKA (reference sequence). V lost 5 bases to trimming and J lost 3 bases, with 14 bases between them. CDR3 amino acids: CSAAKRAVYEQYF. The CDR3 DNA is TGCAGTGCTGCCAAACGGGCCGTCTACGAGCAGTACTTC.

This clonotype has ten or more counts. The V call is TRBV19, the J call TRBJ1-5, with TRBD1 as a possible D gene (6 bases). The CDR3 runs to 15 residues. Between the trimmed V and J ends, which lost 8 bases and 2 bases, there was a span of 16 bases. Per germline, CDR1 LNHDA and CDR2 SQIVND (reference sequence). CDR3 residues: CASSTRGTGNQPQHF. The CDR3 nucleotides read TGTGCCAGTTCAACAAGGGGGACGGGCAATCAGCCCCAGCATTTT.

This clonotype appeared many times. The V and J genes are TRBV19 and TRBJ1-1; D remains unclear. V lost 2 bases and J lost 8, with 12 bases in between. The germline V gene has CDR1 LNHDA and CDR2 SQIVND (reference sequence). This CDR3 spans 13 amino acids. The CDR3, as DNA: TGTGCCAGTAGTATATCGTGGAGTAAGGAAGCTTTCTTT. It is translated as CASSISWSKEAFF.

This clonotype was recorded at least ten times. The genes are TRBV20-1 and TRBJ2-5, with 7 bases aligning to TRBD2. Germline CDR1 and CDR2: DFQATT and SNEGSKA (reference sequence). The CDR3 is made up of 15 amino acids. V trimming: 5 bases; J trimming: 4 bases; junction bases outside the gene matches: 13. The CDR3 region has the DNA TGCAGTGCTGACCGGCGGGAGAGAGGTGGAGAGACCCAGTACTTC. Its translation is CSADRRERGGETQYF.